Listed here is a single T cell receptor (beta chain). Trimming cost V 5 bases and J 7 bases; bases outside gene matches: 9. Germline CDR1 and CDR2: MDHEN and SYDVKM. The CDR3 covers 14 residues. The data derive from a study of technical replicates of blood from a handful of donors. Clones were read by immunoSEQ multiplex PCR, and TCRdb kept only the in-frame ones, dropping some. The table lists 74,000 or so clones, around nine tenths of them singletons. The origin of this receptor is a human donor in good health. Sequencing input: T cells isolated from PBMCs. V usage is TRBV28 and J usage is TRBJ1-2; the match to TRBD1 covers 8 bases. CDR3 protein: CASSVTGGTFGYTF. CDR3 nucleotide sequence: TGTGCCAGCAGTGTAACAGGGGGGACGTTTGGCTACACCTTC.